The rows below give T cell receptor beta chains drawn from one sample of a study of CD8+ T cells in alopecia areata. This table comes from immunoSEQ multiplex PCR, and its TCRdb copy is limited to in-frame clones, with some not included. The sample shows 120,000 to 150,000 clones, more than 40% of them seen only once. The sequenced sample consisted of CD4+ T cells sorted from blood. These receptors were obtained from a human donor with alopecia areata. The CDR3 runs from the conserved cysteine through the conserved F or W. The order of the fields is clone size, J gene, V gene, D gene, CDR3 protein, CDR3 DNA. D genes are given only for firm matches. The size entry is marked missing in some rows and otherwise reads once, few, many or a size class.

NA,TRBJ2-1,TRBV7-9,NA,CASQRRDLSYNEQFF,TGTGCCAGCCAGCGGCGGGACCTCTCCTACAATGAGCAGTTCTTC
NA,TRBJ1-1,TRBV5-1,NA,CASSSAWGRLNTEAFF,TGCGCCAGCAGCTCCGCGTGGGGACGGTTGAACACTGAAGCTTTCTTT
few,TRBJ1-2,TRBV30,TRBD1,CAWSSGTGYGYTF,TGTGCCTGGAGTAGCGGGACAGGGTATGGCTACACCTTC
NA,TRBJ2-7,TRBV28,NA,CASSLSEYEQYF,TGTGCCAGCAGTTTGTCCGAGTACGAGCAGTACTTC
NA,TRBJ1-1,TRBV6-1,TRBD1,CASSGWGQGAFRTEAFF,TGTGCCAGCAGTGGGTGGGGACAGGGGGCTTTTAGGACTGAAGCTTTCTTT
few,TRBJ2-3,TRBV7-2,TRBD2,CASSPRPLAGGTQYF,TGTGCCAGCAGCCCGAGGCCCCTAGCGGGAGGGACGCAGTATTTT
NA,TRBJ2-3,TRBV7-3,NA,CASSSTTTDTQYF,TGTGCCAGCAGCTCAACGACCACAGATACGCAGTATTTT
NA,TRBJ2-5,TRBV6-5,NA,CASSHGWDRIETQYF,TGTGCCAGCAGTCACGGCTGGGACCGGATTGAGACCCAGTACTTC
few,TRBJ2-3,TRBV28,NA,CASSRVTPDTQYF,TGTGCCAGCAGTAGGGTTACTCCCGATACGCAGTATTTT
few,TRBJ2-7,TRBV19,NA,CASANGGEQYF,TGTGCCAGTGCTAACGGAGGGGAGCAGTACTTC
NA,TRBJ1-2,TRBV5-1,NA,CASSLRPGANYTF,TGCGCCAGCAGCTTGCGACCAGGGGCAAACTACACCTTC
few,TRBJ1-5,TRBV6-5,TRBD1,CASRGQGNQPQHF,TGTGCCAGCAGGGGACAGGGCAATCAGCCCCAGCATTTT
few,TRBJ2-1,TRBV7-2,NA,CASSEAGLSYNEQFF,TGTGCCAGCAGCGAAGCGGGCCTATCATACAATGAGCAGTTCTTC
few,TRBJ1-2,TRBV5-1,NA,CASSLVRNDGYTF,TGCGCCAGCAGCTTGGTACGGAACGATGGCTACACCTTC
few,TRBJ2-2,TRBV5-5,TRBD2,CASSFRLAPGELFF,TGTGCCAGCAGCTTCCGACTAGCTCCCGGGGAGCTGTTTTTT
NA,TRBJ1-1,TRBV15,NA,CATSREFNPEAFF,TGTGCCACCAGCAGAGAATTCAATCCTGAAGCTTTCTTT
NA,TRBJ1-4,TRBV7-9,TRBD1,CASSLDRTNEKLFF,TGTGCCAGCAGCTTGGACAGGACGAATGAAAAACTGTTTTTT
NA,TRBJ2-5,TRBV7-9,NA,CASSLAGGVQETQYF,TGTGCCAGCAGCTTAGCGGGAGGCGTCCAAGAGACCCAGTACTTC
NA,TRBJ2-5,TRBV5-4,NA,CASSLGQETQYF,TGTGCCAGCAGCTTGGGGCAAGAGACCCAGTACTTC
NA,TRBJ1-2,TRBV28,NA,CASSFSHGYTF,TGTGCCAGCAGTTTTTCCCATGGCTACACCTTC
NA,TRBJ2-7,TRBV7-2,NA,CASTLGTGSYEQYF,TGTGCCAGCACCCTCGGGACGGGATCCTACGAGCAGTACTTC
NA,TRBJ2-5,TRBV2,NA,CASSEAQETQYF,TGTGCCAGCAGTGAAGCTCAGGAGACCCAGTACTTC
few,TRBJ2-7,TRBV23-1,TRBD1,CASTQGIRDRATYEQYF,TGCGCCAGCACCCAGGGGATCCGGGACAGGGCCACCTACGAGCAGTACTTC
NA,TRBJ2-1,TRBV29-1,TRBD1,CSGLRGPSSYNEQFF,TGCAGCGGCCTCAGGGGGCCGAGCTCCTACAATGAGCAGTTCTTC
NA,TRBJ2-5,TRBV14,NA,CASSHWQGQETQYF,TGTGCCAGCAGCCACTGGCAGGGACAAGAGACCCAGTACTTC
few,TRBJ2-2,TRBV29-1,TRBD1,CSVQGAPNTGELFF,TGCAGCGTACAGGGGGCGCCGAACACCGGGGAGCTGTTTTTT
NA,TRBJ1-1,TRBV29-1,NA,CSVGGLTWGTEAFF,TGCAGCGTGGGGGGTCTGACTTGGGGGACTGAAGCTTTCTTT
NA,TRBJ2-4,TRBV5-1,NA,CASNPNTGNIQYF,TGCGCCAGCAACCCGAACACGGGAAACATTCAGTACTTC
NA,TRBJ2-1,TRBV20-1,NA,CSAGEVNEQFF,TGCAGTGCTGGAGAGGTCAATGAGCAGTTCTTC
once,TRBJ1-1,TRBV5-4,TRBD1,CASSIGDRRNTEAFF,TGTGCCAGCAGCATAGGGGACAGACGGAACACTGAAGCTTTCTTT
NA,TRBJ2-7,TRBV29-1,NA,CSVGQRLSSYEQYF,TGCAGCGTAGGACAGAGGCTCTCATCCTACGAGCAGTACTTC
NA,TRBJ1-3,TRBV29-1,NA,CSVEIMGYRNTIYF,TGCAGCGTTGAAATTATGGGGTACCGAAACACCATATATTTT
few,TRBJ2-1,TRBV5-4,NA,CASSSGGNSHNEQFF,TGTGCCAGCAGCTCCGGCGGGAATTCCCACAATGAGCAGTTCTTC
NA,TRBJ2-1,TRBV27,TRBD2,CASSLYAGGSYNEQFF,TGTGCCAGCAGCCTGTATGCGGGAGGGTCCTACAATGAGCAGTTCTTC
NA,TRBJ2-7,TRBV29-1,TRBD2,CSVGGTSFGSSYEQYF,TGCAGCGTTGGGGGGACTAGCTTCGGCTCTAGCTACGAGCAGTACTTC
NA,TRBJ2-1,TRBV7-9,TRBD2,CASMSGSSDEQFF,TGTGCCAGCATGAGCGGGAGTAGCGATGAGCAGTTCTTC
NA,TRBJ1-2,TRBV28,TRBD1,CASRPHPGQGVLYGYTF,TGTGCCAGCAGGCCCCATCCGGGACAGGGGGTGCTCTATGGCTACACCTTC
few,TRBJ2-2,TRBV28,NA,CASIRGINTGELFF,TGTGCCAGCATCCGCGGGATTAACACCGGGGAGCTGTTTTTT
many,TRBJ2-1,TRBV28,NA,CASSLTGHEQFF,TGTGCCAGCAGTTTGACAGGCCATGAGCAGTTCTTC
few,TRBJ2-7,TRBV11-2,TRBD2,CASSLVAGAGEQYF,TGTGCCAGCAGCTTAGTAGCGGGAGCGGGCGAGCAGTACTTC